These T cell receptor beta chains were read from a single sample in a study of beta chain features in type 1 diabetes. Data came from immunoSEQ multiplex PCR; TCRdb stores just in-frame clones and leaves some out. The sample holds hundreds of thousands of clones; less than 20% are singletons and the top ten take about 0.087%. The sample consisted of naive CD4+ T cells from blood. The receptors stem from a man aged 18-30 years in good health. The CDR3 runs from the conserved cysteine through the conserved F or W. A D gene is named only where the DNA matches it firmly. Rows may omit the clone size; those that give it use once, few, many or a size class.

V gene	J gene	clone size	D gene	CDR3 protein	CDR3 DNA
TRBV5-1	TRBJ1-1	-	TRBD1	CASSTRDRGPPEAFF	TGCGCCAGCAGCACCCGGGACAGGGGGCCCCCTGAAGCTTTCTTT
TRBV28	TRBJ2-4	many	-	CASSRDTLAKNIQYF	TGTGCCAGCAGTAGGGACACCCTAGCCAAAAACATTCAGTACTTC
TRBV6-5	TRBJ2-1	-	TRBD2	CASSYASAGGPHEQFF	TGTGCCAGCAGTTACGCCAGCGCGGGGGGGCCCCATGAGCAGTTCTTC
TRBV30	TRBJ2-7	-	-	CASGRRGFPYEQYF	TGTGCCTCGGGAAGGCGGGGTTTTCCCTACGAGCAGTACTTC
TRBV19	TRBJ2-3	few	TRBD2	CATRLASTDTQYF	TGTGCCACGAGACTAGCCAGCACAGATACGCAGTATTTT
TRBV20-1	TRBJ1-1	-	-	CSGIQNTEAFF	TGCAGTGGAATACAGAACACTGAAGCTTTCTTT
TRBV7-9	TRBJ1-6	-	-	CASSLGGRSDSPLHF	TGTGCCAGCAGCTTAGGGGGGAGGAGCGATTCACCCCTCCACTTT
TRBV18	TRBJ2-5	few	TRBD2	CASSPNSGGQETQYF	TGTGCCAGCTCACCGAACAGCGGGGGGCAAGAGACCCAGTACTTC
TRBV29-1	TRBJ2-5	few	TRBD1	CSVEWTRGETQYF	TGCAGCGTTGAATGGACCAGGGGGGAGACCCAGTACTTC
TRBV28	TRBJ2-5	-	TRBD1	CASFPGQGLSQETQYF	TGTGCCAGCTTCCCGGGACAGGGTTTATCCCAAGAGACCCAGTACTTC
TRBV5-8	TRBJ1-3	few	-	CASSLRPLSGNTIYF	TGTGCCAGCAGTCTGAGGCCACTCTCTGGAAACACCATATATTTT
TRBV2	TRBJ1-2	once	-	CASRVGLAYGYTF	TGTGCCAGCAGGGTGGGGCTAGCCTATGGCTACACCTTC
TRBV7-3	TRBJ2-1	few	TRBD1	CASSRTGNPYNEQFF	TGTGCCAGCAGTCGGACAGGGAACCCCTACAATGAGCAGTTCTTC
TRBV4-3	TRBJ1-5	-	-	CASSQEAGRNQPQHF	TGCGCCAGCAGCCAAGAGGCGGGCCGGAATCAGCCCCAGCATTTT
TRBV6-5	TRBJ2-7	-	-	CASSYRSGWVYEQYF	TGTGCCAGCAGTTACAGATCAGGGTGGGTCTACGAGCAGTACTTC
TRBV27	TRBJ2-3	few	TRBD2	CASLLIPSGVDTQYF	TGTGCCAGCCTCCTGATCCCGAGCGGGGTGGATACGCAGTATTTT
TRBV15	TRBJ1-5	few	TRBD1	CATSTGQGKGQPQHF	TGTGCCACCAGCACCGGACAGGGGAAAGGTCAGCCCCAGCATTTT
TRBV4-1	TRBJ2-7	-	TRBD2	CASSTDSGRISYEQYF	TGCGCCAGCAGCACAGATAGCGGGAGAATCTCCTACGAGCAGTACTTC
TRBV30	TRBJ1-2	few	TRBD1	CAWSVFGTAYLKPYGYTF	TGTGCCTGGAGTGTGTTCGGGACAGCGTACCTTAAGCCCTATGGCTACACCTTC
TRBV28	TRBJ2-7	few	TRBD2	CASSLVAGSYEQYF	TGTGCCAGCAGTCTCGTAGCGGGATCCTACGAGCAGTACTTC
TRBV7-2	TRBJ1-4	few	TRBD1	CASSSRTGLNEKLFF	TGTGCCAGCAGCTCTCGGACAGGCCTGAATGAAAAACTGTTTTTT
TRBV5-4	TRBJ2-3	-	TRBD2	CASSRRLAGPTDTQYF	TGTGCCAGCAGCCGTAGACTAGCGGGGCCCACAGATACGCAGTATTTT
TRBV29-1	TRBJ2-1	-	TRBD2	CSVEVAGSGDEQFF	TGCAGCGTTGAAGTAGCGGGGAGTGGGGATGAGCAGTTCTTC
TRBV9	TRBJ1-1	-	-	CASSLRSLNTEAFF	TGTGCCAGCAGCCTCCGATCTCTGAACACTGAAGCTTTCTTT
TRBV7-3	TRBJ2-3	few	-	CASSRLGQGGLDTQYF	TGTGCCAGCAGCCGACTTGGACAGGGAGGGCTAGATACGCAGTATTTT
TRBV7-9	TRBJ1-5	few	TRBD1	CASSLGTSGTGNQPQHF	TGTGCCAGCAGCTTGGGCACCTCCGGGACAGGCAATCAGCCCCAGCATTTT
TRBV6-5	TRBJ1-2	-	-	CASSYRAYGYTF	TGTGCCAGCAGTTACCGGGCCTATGGCTACACCTTC
TRBV4-2	TRBJ1-6	few	-	CASGPETSNNSPLHF	TGTGCCAGCGGGCCAGAAACTTCGAATAATTCACCCCTCCACTTT
TRBV15	TRBJ2-7	-	TRBD1	CATSSVLGTGRYEQYF	TGTGCCACCAGCTCCGTCCTCGGGACAGGGAGATACGAGCAGTACTTC
TRBV28	TRBJ2-7	few	-	CASSLGGRGYEQYF	TGTGCCAGCAGTTTGGGGGGCAGGGGCTACGAGCAGTACTTC
TRBV18	TRBJ2-7	-	TRBD1	CASSPRADRSSYEQYF	TGTGCCAGCTCACCAAGAGCGGACAGGAGCTCCTACGAGCAGTACTTC